This TCR beta chain was observed in a study of blood T cell repertoires in COVID-19 (dated by TCRdb to about 2020). Turning to the overall study: The collaborator samples originated in the United States, Italy and Spain and spanned the acute and convalescent phases of COVID-19. Deeply sampled blood TCRbeta repertoires from subjects exposed to, actively infected with, or recovered from COVID-19 were included in the dataset. A de-identified subject ID, COVID-19 status, age in years and sex were almost always included in the sample metadata. The repertoires were released in a freely available public database intended as a resource for research on the immune response to SARS-CoV-2. Where available, HLA class I and class II types were taken from metadata supplied by the sample provider and were not determined by assay-based typing. The samples were drawn from the first 160 participants of the ongoing ImmuneRACE study and from roughly 1,300 subjects provided by 6 global collaborators. The prospective study material was composed of cDNA or gDNA derived from T cells, B-cell-depleted T cells, or PBMCs.

The immunoSEQ Assay, a bias-controlled multiplex PCR, was used to amplify TCRbeta CDR3 regions from genomic DNA. Per the authors' processing: The number of nucleated cells in each sample was estimated from the amplification of reference gene primers within the assay. To quantify the absolute abundance of each unique TCRbeta CDR3 rearrangement, sequence reads were collapsed and filtered. For each sample, productive Simpson clonality was calculated as the square root of Simpson's diversity index across productive rearrangements. TCRdb took this table from immuneACCESS and kept in-frame rearrangements with V and J called. Such tables lack part of the clones; where checked against another copy, unresolved V genes explain under half of the gap, and the rest is unexplained. That table gives V, J and clone size, and the DNA gave D and trimming. This sample holds some 230,000 clones; approximately 81% were observed only once. Together, the top ten hold about 0.91% of the sample.

Turning to this clone: Its antigen is unknown. No much larger clonotype is one base removed from it; base qualities were not supplied.

Collaborating institutions collected whole blood in K2EDTA tubes following their own protocols. For TCRbeta analysis, collaborators shipped samples in one of three forms: frozen whole blood, isolated PBMCs, or DNA extracted from either of those sample types. The germline V gene (reference sequence) yields LGHDT for CDR1 and YNNKEL for CDR2. The CDR3 covers 14 residues, taking in both the cysteine and the phenylalanine. The read is trimmed to its CDR3 DNA, 42 bases read in frame from base 1. At the junction V is shortened by 4 bases and J by 3 bases, with 13 bases in between. The investigation overall reported the following: How much clinical and demographic metadata was included differed by source and by participant, and the metadata was provided uncurated.

The specimen was peripheral blood. This TCR derives from a man aged 40-55 years with acute or convalescent COVID-19. This receptor chain uses TRBV3-1 (or the pseudogene TRBV3-2) and TRBJ2-7, and possibly TRBD1, on 6 matching bases. The sequenced DNA is TGTGCCAGCAGCCTCTTGGGGGCGCGCTACGAGCAGTACTTC. Its translation is CASSLLGARYEQYF.